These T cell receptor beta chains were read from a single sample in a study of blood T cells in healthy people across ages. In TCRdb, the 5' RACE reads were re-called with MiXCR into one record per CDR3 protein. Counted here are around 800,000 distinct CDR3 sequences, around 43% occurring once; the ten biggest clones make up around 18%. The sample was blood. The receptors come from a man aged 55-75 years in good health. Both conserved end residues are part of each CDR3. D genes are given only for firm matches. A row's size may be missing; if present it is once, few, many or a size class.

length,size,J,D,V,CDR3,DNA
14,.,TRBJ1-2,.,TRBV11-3,CASSPLGQNYGYTF,TGTGCCAGCAGCCCATTAGGACAGAACTATGGCTACACCTTC
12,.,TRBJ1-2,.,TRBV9,CASSVWPGGYTF,TGTGCCAGCAGCGTGTGGCCGGGGGGCTACACCTTC
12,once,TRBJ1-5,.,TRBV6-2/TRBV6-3,CASSKQGRPQHF,TGTGCCAGTTCAAAACAGGGTCGCCCCCAGCATTTT
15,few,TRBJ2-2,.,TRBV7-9,CASSFLSSDTGELFF,TGTGCCAGCAGCTTTCTTTCGTCGGACACCGGGGAGCTGTTTTTT
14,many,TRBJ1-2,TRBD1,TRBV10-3,CAISLGTGGEGYTF,TGTGCCATCAGCCTTGGGACAGGGGGCGAAGGCTACACCTTC
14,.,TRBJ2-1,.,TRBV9,CASSPQTSYNEQFF,TGTGCCAGCAGTCCCCAAACATCCTACAATGAGCAGTTCTTC
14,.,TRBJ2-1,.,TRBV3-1,CASSRGSVGYEQFF,TGTGCCAGCAGCCGAGGGTCGGTGGGGTACGAGCAGTTCTTC
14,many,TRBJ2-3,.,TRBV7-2,CASSLGGTADTQYF,TGTGCCAGCAGCTTAGGGGGGACTGCAGATACGCAGTATTTT
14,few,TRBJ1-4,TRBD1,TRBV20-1,CSASAGTGSKKLFF,TGCAGTGCTAGCGCCGGGACAGGGAGTAAAAAACTGTTTTTT
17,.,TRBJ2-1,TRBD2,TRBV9,CASSVRGTSGYHHEQFF,TGTGCCAGCAGCGTAAGAGGGACTAGCGGCTACCACCATGAGCAGTTCTTC
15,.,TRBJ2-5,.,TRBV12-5,CASGLEQARGETQYF,TGTGCTAGTGGTTTGGAACAGGCCCGCGGAGAGACCCAGTACTTC
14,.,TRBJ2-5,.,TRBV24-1,CAAAGWGPVETQYF,TGTGCCGCAGCGGGGTGGGGGCCCGTGGAGACCCAGTACTTC
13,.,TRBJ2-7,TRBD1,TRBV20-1,CSAHTGDSYEQYF,TGCAGTGCTCATACAGGGGACTCCTACGAGCAGTACTTC
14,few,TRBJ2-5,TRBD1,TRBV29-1,CSGQDRGREETQYF,TGCAGCGGACAGGACAGGGGAAGGGAAGAGACCCAGTACTTC
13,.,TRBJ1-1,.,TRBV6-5,CASSYSENTEAFF,TGTGCCAGCAGTTACTCCGAGAACACTGAAGCTTTCTTT
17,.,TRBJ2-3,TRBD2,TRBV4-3,CASSRGAGGGRTDTQYF,TGCGCCAGCAGCCGCGGCGCGGGGGGCGGCCGCACAGATACGCAGTATTTT
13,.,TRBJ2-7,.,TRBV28,CASSGGWVNEQYF,TGTGCCAGCAGTGGGGGTTGGGTTAACGAGCAGTACTTC
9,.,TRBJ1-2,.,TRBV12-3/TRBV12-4,CASSYPFTF,TGTGCCAGCAGCTACCCTTTCACCTTC
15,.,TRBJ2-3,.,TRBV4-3,CAGSQDRGLTDTQYF,TGCGCCGGCAGCCAAGATCGAGGGTTAACGGATACGCAGTATTTT
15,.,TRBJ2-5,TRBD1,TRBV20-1,CSAVSRDRALDEQYF,TGCAGTGCCGTAAGTCGGGACAGGGCTTTAGATGAGCAGTACTTC
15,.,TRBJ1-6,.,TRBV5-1,CASSPYGGSNSPLHF,TGCGCCAGCAGCCCCTATGGGGGGTCCAATTCACCCCTCCACTTT
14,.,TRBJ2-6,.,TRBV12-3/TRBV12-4,CASSRHQGANVLTF,TGTGCCAGCAGTCGACATCAGGGGGCCAACGTCCTGACTTTC
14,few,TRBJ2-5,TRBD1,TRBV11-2,CASGMGQSVETQYF,TGTGCCAGCGGGATGGGACAGTCGGTGGAGACCCAGTACTTC
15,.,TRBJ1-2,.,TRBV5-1,CASSLAGDRSDGYTF,TGCGCCAGCAGCTTGGCTGGGGACCGTTCGGATGGCTACACCTTC
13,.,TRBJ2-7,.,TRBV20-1,CSARVDSAYEQYF,TGCAGTGCTAGAGTGGACAGTGCCTACGAGCAGTACTTC
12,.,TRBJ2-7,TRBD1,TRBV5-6,CASRTGEVKQYF,TGTGCCAGCAGGACAGGGGAAGTGAAGCAGTACTTC